These T cell receptor beta chains were read from a single sample in a study of T cell responses to AZD1222 COVID-19 vaccine. Generated by immunoSEQ multiplex PCR, the TCRdb table keeps only in-frame clones and is missing some. The sample consists of about 150,000 clones, 70% to 90% of them appearing once. This specimen consisted of peripheral blood, obtained on day 0 of AZD1222 vaccination. The receptors here all came from an adult in good health. Both conserved end residues are part of each CDR3. Each record gives: V gene, clone size, D gene, J gene, CDR3 DNA, CDR3 protein. A D gene is named only where the DNA matches it firmly. Where a row states a size, it is once, few, many or the class of an expanded clone; other rows omit it.

TRBV27	-	TRBD1	TRBJ1-5	TGTGCCAGCAGTCCCGGGACAGGGCGTCAGCCCCAGCATTTT	CASSPGTGRQPQHF
TRBV27	few	-	TRBJ2-2	TGTGCCAGCAGCCCCCAGAGCGCCGGGGAGCTGTTTTTT	CASSPQSAGELFF
TRBV9	-	-	TRBJ2-5	TGTGCCAGCAGCCTGACTAGTGGGAACCAAGAGACCCAGTACTTC	CASSLTSGNQETQYF
TRBV7-2	-	-	TRBJ2-6	TGTGCCAGCAGCTTAGGGCTTTCTGGGGCCAACGTCCTGACTTTC	CASSLGLSGANVLTF
TRBV6-5	-	-	TRBJ2-2	TGTGCCAGCAGATCGGGACTCCGAACGACCGGGGAGCTGTTTTTT	CASRSGLRTTGELFF
TRBV11-2	few	-	TRBJ2-4	TGTGCCAGCAGCAATAACAGACAAAACATTCAGTACTTC	CASSNNRQNIQYF
TRBV27	once	-	TRBJ1-5	TGTGCCAGCAGTTTATTTGGGGCCCAAAATCAGCCCCAGCATTTT	CASSLFGAQNQPQHF
TRBV2	-	-	TRBJ1-5	TGTGCCAGCAGGCTCCGGGCGGACCTAAATCAGCCCCAGCATTTT	CASRLRADLNQPQHF
TRBV28	-	TRBD2	TRBJ2-5	TGTGCCAGCAGTTTCGCGGGAGGGGGTTCCTCGGAGACCCAGTACTTC	CASSFAGGGSSETQYF
TRBV4-1	-	-	TRBJ1-4	TGCGCCAGCAGCCAAGACCACAGGGAGGGAAAGGAAAAACTGTTTTTT	CASSQDHREGKEKLFF
TRBV6-6	-	-	TRBJ1-6	TGTGCCAGCAGTTCCCCGTCGAGGGGTGATTCACCCCTCCACTTT	CASSSPSRGDSPLHF
TRBV2	-	TRBD1	TRBJ1-6	TGTGCCAGCAGCCCTGGACAGGAATATTCACCCCTCCACTTT	CASSPGQEYSPLHF
TRBV5-1	once	-	TRBJ1-1	TGCGCCAGCAGCTTTTTAAGGGTAAACACTGAAGCTTTCTTT	CASSFLRVNTEAFF
TRBV7-2	once	-	TRBJ2-3	TGTGCCAGCAGCTTAACAGATCCAGATACGCAGTATTTT	CASSLTDPDTQYF
TRBV10-3	few	-	TRBJ1-2	TGTGCCATCAGTGATTCCCTTGGGGCAGGGCGAGGAGGTGTCAATGGCTACACCTTC	CAISDSLGAGRGGVNGYTF
TRBV4-1	-	-	TRBJ1-6	TGCGCCAGCAGCCAAGATCTCCCGGGACCAGGGAGCTCCTATAATTCACCCCTCCACTTT	CASSQDLPGPGSSYNSPLHF
TRBV19	-	TRBD1	TRBJ1-6	TGTGCCAGTAATGACAGGGGCTCCTATAATTCACCCCTCCACTTT	CASNDRGSYNSPLHF
TRBV20-1	few	-	TRBJ1-4	TGCAGTGGTGGTGACAGCGATGAAAAACTGTTTTTT	CSGGDSDEKLFF
TRBV18	-	-	TRBJ2-7	TGTGCCAGCTCACCCCGCGGGGATTCCTACGAGCAGTACTTC	CASSPRGDSYEQYF
TRBV30	few	-	TRBJ1-3	TGTGCCTGGTTTCGGGGAGTTCCCGGAAACACCATATATTTT	CAWFRGVPGNTIYF
TRBV18	once	TRBD1	TRBJ1-1	TGTGCCAGCTCACCCGGGACAGGGGAGCGGGGGTTCTTT	CASSPGTGERGFF
TRBV3-1/TRBV3-2	-	-	TRBJ2-1	TGTGCCAGCAGCCAAGATCTGGACCCCGGTGGGAATGAGCAGTTCTTC	CASSQDLDPGGNEQFF
TRBV4-2	-	TRBD1	TRBJ1-5	TGTGCCAGCAGCCAAGGGGACAGGGGAGGGAGTCAGCCCCAGCATTTT	CASSQGDRGGSQPQHF
TRBV28	-	-	TRBJ1-5	TGTGCCAGCAGTCCGCCCAATCAGCCCCAGCATTTT	CASSPPNQPQHF
TRBV6-6	-	-	TRBJ2-3	TGTGCCAGCAGCCTGGCCGACAGCACAGATACGCAGTATTTT	CASSLADSTDTQYF
TRBV4-1	-	TRBD1	TRBJ2-6	TGCGCCAGCGCCAGGGACAGGGATAGCTCTGGGGCCAACGTCCTGACTTTC	CASARDRDSSGANVLTF
TRBV9	-	-	TRBJ2-7	TGTGCCAGCAGCTTCGGCACTTTAAGTGACGAGCAGTACTTC	CASSFGTLSDEQYF
TRBV18	-	-	TRBJ1-3	TGTGCCAGCTCACCGTCGGGTCCCCTTACAGCGTCTGGAAACACCATATATTTT	CASSPSGPLTASGNTIYF
TRBV6-5	few	-	TRBJ2-7	TGTGCCAGCAGTTACACCGGGACACCAACCTACGAGCAGTACTTC	CASSYTGTPTYEQYF
TRBV2	once	TRBD1	TRBJ1-4	TGTGCCAGCAGAGCCTACCCCGGGGCAGGGGGAAACGAAAAACTGTTTTTT	CASRAYPGAGGNEKLFF
TRBV5-4	-	TRBD1	TRBJ1-3	TGTGCCAGCAGCTTCAGACAGGGGTACTCTGGAAACACCATATATTTT	CASSFRQGYSGNTIYF
TRBV3-1/TRBV3-2	-	-	TRBJ1-1	TGTGCCAGCAGCCAGAGTCTGGACATCCGGAGTGGTGAAGCTTTCTTT	CASSQSLDIRSGEAFF
TRBV6-5	-	-	TRBJ1-2	TGTGCCAGCAGCAGGTCCCCCTGGGATGGCTACACCTTC	CASSRSPWDGYTF
TRBV12-3/TRBV12-4	-	-	TRBJ2-7	TGTGCCAGCAGTAACTACAACGAGCAGTACTTC	CASSNYNEQYF
TRBV5-1	once	-	TRBJ2-3	TGCGCCAGCAGCCATAGTAGCACAGATACGCAGTATTTT	CASSHSSTDTQYF
TRBV5-4	-	TRBD1	TRBJ2-5	TGTGCCAGCAGCTCCGGACAGGGTTGGGACGAGACCCAGTACTTC	CASSSGQGWDETQYF
TRBV5-1	-	TRBD1	TRBJ1-2	TGCGCCAGCAGCTTGGATACAGGGGAAATAGTGGGCACCTTC	CASSLDTGEIVGTF
TRBV19	-	-	TRBJ1-5	TGTGCCAATGGGACCGGGGTCCCCTTTGATCAGCCCCAGCATTTT	CANGTGVPFDQPQHF
TRBV12-5	few	TRBD2	TRBJ2-5	TGTGCTAGTGGTGGGAGGGAAGAGACCCAGTACTTC	CASGGREETQYF
TRBV4-1	-	-	TRBJ2-1	TGCGCCAGCAGCCAAGGGCGGAGGGGGGTCCCCCACAATGAGCAGTTCTTC	CASSQGRRGVPHNEQFF